This T cell receptor (beta chain) was captured by sequencing in a study of OX40 agonist ivuxolimab in advanced cancers. Context from the whole study: Ivuxolimab was an agonistic, fully human IgG2 monoclonal antibody directed against OX40 (CD134), a costimulatory receptor. Peripheral TCRbeta sequencing aimed to test whether ivuxolimab altered TCR sequence diversity and caused clonal T-cell expansion. Patients were allowed to have had prior anti-PD-1, anti-PD-L1 or anti-CTLA-4 therapy, and approximately 41% of the dose-escalation patients had previously received checkpoint inhibitors. Intravenous ivuxolimab was administered to patients every 2 weeks at six dose levels: 0.01, 0.1, 0.3, 1.5, 3 and 10 mg/kg. Of the roughly 54 patients in dose escalation, around 20 had hepatocellular carcinoma, around 15 had melanoma, 9 had renal cell carcinoma and 9 had head and neck cancer. Partial responses were achieved by three dose-escalation patients, of whom one had hepatocellular carcinoma and two had cutaneous melanoma. The paper reports the monotherapy dose-escalation portion (N of about 52 patients) of the phase I ivuxolimab trial. In the dose-escalation cohort, roughly four fifths of patients were male, and the mean age was approximately 55 years, with a range of 23 to 79.

The trial excluded patients who had a history of autoimmune disease or were on systemic immunosuppression. Peripheral blood for TCR sequencing was collected from all dose cohorts at baseline, on cycle 4 day 1, and on cycle 7 day 1. Samples were obtained from an open-label, multicenter, first-in-human phase I dose-escalation trial of ivuxolimab. Adults with locally advanced or metastatic melanoma, renal cell, hepatocellular, or head and neck squamous cell carcinoma were enrolled in the trial. Before TCR sequencing, CD4+ T cells and CD8+ T cells were sorted from peripheral blood as separate populations. Paper-wide results and their limitations: The antigen specificity of the clonally expanded peripheral T cells was not determined. Partial responders in the 0.1-3.0 mg/kg groups had among the lowest normalized peripheral clonal expansion, especially among CD8+ T cells. Low levels of normalized T-cell clonal expansion were also shown by some nonresponding patients. After ivuxolimab, CD8+ T cells had more expanded clones than CD4+ T cells on average. At doses of 0.1 to 3.0 mg/kg, clonal expansion of both CD4+ and CD8+ T cells in blood was seen between baseline and week 6.

To sequence the TCRbeta CDR3 region, genomic DNA was isolated from the sorted cells. TCRbeta CDR3 regions were sequenced using the immunoSEQ Assay. Sourced from immuneACCESS, this table was stored by TCRdb with only in-frame sequences that have V and J called. A share of the clones is absent; for the studies checked, an unresolved V gene accounts for under half, and the remainder has no known explanation. This sample is represented by around 45,000 clones; approximately 90% of them were singletons. Roughly 6% of the sample belongs to the ten largest clones. As concerns this clone: The antigen it recognizes is unknown. No quality values exist for individual bases; no much larger clone is one base distant.

The V end loses 4 bases and the J end loses 8 bases, and a stretch of 12 bases separates them. From a lookup of the germline V gene, CDR1 and CDR2 are MGHRA and YSYEKL. The CDR3 runs 13 residues from the cysteine to the phenylalanine. CDR3 DNA only is kept here, 39 bases in frame from base 1. The chain is encoded by TRBV4-1 joined to TRBJ2-1; a tentative D match to TRBD1 spans 5 bases. The sequencing used CD4+ or CD8+ T cells sorted from blood, collected in a trial of the OX40 agonist ivuxolimab. This TCR came from an adult with an advanced solid tumor such as melanoma, head and neck, liver or kidney cancer. The CDR3 in this case is CASSLTVTDEQFF. In nucleotide form, the sequence is TGCGCCAGCAGCCTGACAGTAACCGATGAGCAGTTCTTC.